A single T cell receptor beta chain is shown here with its context. These data originate in a study of T cell responses to AZD1222 COVID-19 vaccine. Profiled with immunoSEQ multiplex PCR; TCRdb holds only in-frame clones, not every one. The sample carries 99,000 or so clones, 80% to 90% recorded once. The CDR3 has 14 residues. Per germline, CDR1 MNHEY and CDR2 SVGAGI. Trimming left V 7 bases short and J 4 bases short, with 16 bases between. This chain links TRBV6-5 with TRBJ1-1; D is possibly TRBD1 (5 bases). Sample: peripheral blood, taken on day 0 of AZD1222 vaccination. The receptor's source is an adult in good health. CDR3 bases: TGTGCCAGCAAGTGGCAGGGACCGGGCACTGAAGCTTTCTTT. This translates into CASKWQGPGTEAFF.